Listed below are T cell receptor beta chains from one sample, sequenced in a study of CD8 T cells in ankylosing spondylitis. Via MiXCR, TCRdb re-called the 5' RACE reads, giving one row per CDR3 protein. Of 250,000 to 350,000 distinct CDR3 sequences listed, 6.5% to 10% were seen once; the top ten hold roughly 14%. The sample comprised blood, either unsorted or a sorted T cell fraction (not recorded which). The receptors derive from a male donor with ankylosing spondylitis. CDR3s include the opening cysteine and the closing phenylalanine or tryptophan. A D gene is named only where the DNA matches it firmly. Clone size is not always given. Where it is, it says once, few, many or a class for expanded clones.

once TRBJ1-2 - TRBV5-1 CASSLGGDYGYTF TGCGCCAGCAGCTTGGGAGGAGACTATGGCTACACCTTC
- TRBJ2-7 - TRBV29-1 CSAAPGKGYEQYF TGCAGCGCCGCCCCAGGGAAGGGCTACGAGCAGTACTTC
many TRBJ2-1 - TRBV7-9 CASSTDAEQFF TGTGCCAGCAGCACAGACGCTGAGCAGTTCTTC
- TRBJ1-6 - TRBV4-1 CASSRSRLAVDSPLHF TGCGCCAGCAGCCGATCAAGGTTGGCAGTGGATTCACCCCTCCACTTT
few TRBJ2-2 TRBD1 TRBV15 CATSRTLQGAGELFF TGTGCCACCAGCAGGACGTTACAGGGGGCCGGGGAGCTGTTTTTT
many TRBJ2-2 TRBD1 TRBV5-1 CASSVGWDSNTGELFF TGCGCCAGCAGCGTTGGTTGGGACAGTAACACCGGGGAGCTGTTTTTT
many TRBJ1-1 - TRBV3-1 CASSLTSGGAGAFF TGTGCCAGCAGCCTCACTTCTGGGGGCGCCGGAGCTTTCTTT
few TRBJ2-5 - TRBV5-1 CASSSGVFQETQYF TGCGCCAGCAGCTCAGGGGTTTTCCAAGAGACCCAGTACTTC
- TRBJ2-5 TRBD2 TRBV7-6 CASSLAGGVPQETQYF TGTGCCAGCAGCTTAGCTGGGGGGGTCCCACAAGAGACCCAGTACTTC
many TRBJ2-5 TRBD2 TRBV7-9 CASRREGETQYF TGTGCCAGCCGCCGGGAGGGAGAGACCCAGTACTTC
many TRBJ2-2 TRBD2 TRBV5-1 CASSPRGLAGGVLNTGELFF TGCGCCAGCAGCCCCCGTGGACTAGCGGGAGGAGTTCTGAACACCGGGGAGCTGTTTTTT
many TRBJ1-5 - TRBV7-9 CASSSDNQPQHF TGTGCCAGCAGCTCGGACAATCAGCCCCAGCATTTT
many TRBJ2-7 TRBD1 TRBV7-9 CASSRTGTEQYF TGTGCCAGCAGCCGGACAGGGACCGAGCAGTACTTC
few TRBJ1-2 - TRBV20-1 CSVFPRMRDRTGYTF TGCAGTGTTTTTCCTCGGATGAGGGATCGAACGGGCTACACCTTC
few TRBJ2-2 - TRBV15 CATSRELALDTGELFF TGTGCCACCAGCAGAGAGTTAGCGCTGGACACCGGGGAGCTGTTTTTT